This TCR beta chain is from a study of CD8+CD57+ T cells in acquired aplastic anemia. On the study more broadly: Sorted CD4+ and CD8+ cells gave a mean 3.2 ug DNA, range about 0.2 to 27.4 ug.

Whole-study findings and limits: Researchers reported that CD8+ Simpson's diversity was not significantly different in patients versus controls.

Profiling of TCR beta VDJ combinations and CDR3 sequences used genomic DNA as template. MiXCR, run by TCRdb on the reads, gives a single entry per CDR3 protein. The repertoire holds 160,000 or so distinct CDR3 sequences, with 71% as singletons. Looked up from germline, CDR1 is SEHNR and CDR2 is FQNEAQ (reference sequence). J gave up 5 bases and V 0 bases, and 12 bases lay outside the gene matches. CDR3 size: 17 residues. All sequencing subjects had displayed CD8+CD57+ cell expansion on flow cytometry. Severe acquired aplastic anemia was diagnosed in all patients. Untreated patients provided the blood samples, with no therapy given before sampling. Concerning this clonotype itself: Its matching antigen is unknown.

This chain connects TRBV7-9 to TRBJ2-7; 8 positions match TRBD2. Sequenced material: sorted CD4+, CD8+, or CD8+CD57+ T cells (not recorded which) from PBMCs. The receptor's source is a human donor with aplastic anemia. Written as DNA, the CDR3 is TGTGCCAGCAGCTTAGCGCTATCACCCGGACTAGCCAACGAGCAGTACTTC. Encoded protein: CASSLALSPGLANEQYF.